These T cell receptor beta chains were read from a single sample in a study of lymphopenia after photon versus proton radiotherapy. Sequencing was performed with immunoSEQ multiplex PCR; in TCRdb, only in-frame clones are kept and a portion is missing. The table records approximately 30,000 clones, 94% of them present only once. The specimen comprised peripheral blood, sampled from a patient treated with photon-based radiotherapy. The receptors originated from a woman aged 50 to 60 with cholangiocarcinoma. CDR3s include the opening cysteine and the closing phenylalanine or tryptophan. The D gene is left open where the match is weak. A row's size may be missing; if present it is once, few, many or a size class.

TGTGCCACCAGCAGACCTTCCGGGACAGGTTTGAACACTGAAGCTTTCTTT	CATSRPSGTGLNTEAFF	17	.	TRBJ1-1	TRBD1	TRBV15
TGCGCCAGCAGCCCGGGACTAGCGGAATACAATGAGCAGTTCTTC	CASSPGLAEYNEQFF	15	.	TRBJ2-1	TRBD2	TRBV4-3
TGCGCCAGCAGCCAAGACCTTTCCGGGACAGCCAACAATCAGCCCCAGCATTTT	CASSQDLSGTANNQPQHF	18	.	TRBJ1-5	TRBD1	TRBV4-3
TGTGCCAGCAGCTTAGTAGCGGGGGGTACGAACACCGGGGAGCTGTTTTTT	CASSLVAGGTNTGELFF	17	.	TRBJ2-2	TRBD2	TRBV7-2
TGTGCCAGCAGGGCATACGGGAACACTGAAGCTTTCTTT	CASRAYGNTEAFF	13	.	TRBJ1-1	.	TRBV6-4
TGTGCCAGCAGCTTAGTCCCGGACACCCGAAACTATGGCTACACCTTC	CASSLVPDTRNYGYTF	16	once	TRBJ1-2	.	TRBV7-2
TGTGCCAGCAGATGGGGACAGTCCACAGATACGCAGTATTTT	CASRWGQSTDTQYF	14	.	TRBJ2-3	TRBD1	TRBV2
TGCGCCAGCAGCCAATGGGTAGCGGGGGGCAACGAGCAGTACTTC	CASSQWVAGGNEQYF	15	.	TRBJ2-7	TRBD2	TRBV4-1
TGTGCCAGCGTCCGGGACATTCCTAACTATGGCTACACCTTC	CASVRDIPNYGYTF	14	.	TRBJ1-2	.	TRBV2
TGTGCCAGCAGCCACGGGACTAGGCGACTCCAAGAGACCCAGTACTTC	CASSHGTRRLQETQYF	16	.	TRBJ2-5	TRBD2	TRBV7-9
TGTGCCAGCCAGGGGTACCAAGAGACCCAGTACTTC	CASQGYQETQYF	12	.	TRBJ2-5	.	TRBV6-1
TGTGCCAGCAGCTTGGGGGGCGACAGGACTGAAGCTTTCTTT	CASSLGGDRTEAFF	14	.	TRBJ1-1	.	TRBV5-6
TGTGCCAGCAGGTCCGCAGGCGCAACTAATGAAAAACTGTTTTTT	CASRSAGATNEKLFF	15	.	TRBJ1-4	.	TRBV6-5
TGTGCCAGCAGCTCTCTTCTAACGGGGAAAGAGACCCAGTACTTC	CASSSLLTGKETQYF	15	.	TRBJ2-5	.	TRBV7-2
TGTGCCAGCAGCCCCCGAGATCCCACGCTAAACACTGAAGCTTTCTTT	CASSPRDPTLNTEAFF	16	.	TRBJ1-1	.	TRBV14
TGCGCCAGCAGCTCGGGGACTAGCGTTAACACCGGGGAGCTGTTTTTT	CASSSGTSVNTGELFF	16	.	TRBJ2-2	TRBD2	TRBV5-1
TGTGCCAGCAGTTACCAAGGATTGTTTGCTCCCCAGTACTTC	CASSYQGLFAPQYF	14	.	TRBJ2-5	.	TRBV6-5
TGTGCCAGCAGTGAAACCGGACAGACTGGAAACACCATATATTTT	CASSETGQTGNTIYF	15	.	TRBJ1-3	.	TRBV2
TGTGCCATCAGTGAGCGGGGAACGGACACTGAAGCTTTCTTT	CAISERGTDTEAFF	14	.	TRBJ1-1	.	TRBV10-3
TGTGCCAGCAGCTTCGGAAGGGGGAGAACCTACAATGAGCAGTTCTTC	CASSFGRGRTYNEQFF	16	.	TRBJ2-1	.	TRBV7-8
TGTGCCAGCAGTGGGGCGAGCCCTGAAGCTTTCTTT	CASSGASPEAFF	12	.	TRBJ1-1	.	TRBV6-1
TGTGCCAGCAGTTTGGTCAGGGGAGTCTATGGCTACACCTTC	CASSLVRGVYGYTF	14	.	TRBJ1-2	.	TRBV28
TGTGCCACCAGCAGAGAACGGCGGGAAGAGACCCAGTACTTC	CATSRERREETQYF	14	.	TRBJ2-5	.	TRBV15
TGCGCCAGCAGTACCAGGGGTGACAATGAGCAGTTCTTC	CASSTRGDNEQFF	13	.	TRBJ2-1	.	TRBV10-2
TGTGCCAGCACCGGTTCAGGACAGGGGGTAGGCTACACCTTC	CASTGSGQGVGYTF	14	.	TRBJ1-2	TRBD1	TRBV6-5
TGTGCCAGCAGCACCCGACAGAGAAAAATGAACACTGAAGCTTTCTTT	CASSTRQRKMNTEAFF	16	.	TRBJ1-1	.	TRBV7-9
TGTGCCAGCACCTTAGGTTGGGATAGAGAAGCTTTCTTT	CASTLGWDREAFF	13	.	TRBJ1-1	.	TRBV6-1
TGTGCCAGCAGCTTAGTTCCAGGGGGCACCTATGGCTACACCTTC	CASSLVPGGTYGYTF	15	.	TRBJ1-2	TRBD1	TRBV7-2
TGCGCCAGCAGTGACCCGACAGGGAATAGCAATCAGCCCCAGCATTTT	CASSDPTGNSNQPQHF	16	.	TRBJ1-5	TRBD1	TRBV10-2
TGTGCCAGCAGCTTCAGGGGGCTTAATGAAAAACTGTTTTTT	CASSFRGLNEKLFF	14	.	TRBJ1-4	TRBD1	TRBV11-2